This passage covers 25 T cell receptor beta chains from one sample sequenced in a study of a mutant IDH1 vaccine in newly diagnosed glioma. The time point: week 11, during vaccination. The investigators gave 300 ug of mutant IDH1 20-mer peptide in each vaccine dose, together with topical imiquimod. Antigen specificity for these receptors is unknown. Sequenced by immunoSEQ multiplex PCR; TCRdb stores in-frame clones only, minus some. The table lists 30,000 to 45,000 clones, 80% of them singletons. This material consisted of peripheral blood mononuclear cells (PBMCs), taken from a glioma patient whose treatment included an IDH1 peptide vaccine. All receptors derive from a woman under 40 with glioma. Some clones in this sample may be carry-over from other donors' samples.

The CDR3 DNA reads TGTGCCAGCAGTTACTCCGTGGGAGAGGTTAGCGGGGAGCTGTTTTTT. It codes for CASSYSVGEVSGELFF. This rearrangement joins TRBV6-5 to TRBJ2-2; possible D gene TRBD2, 5 bases. CDR3 length: 16 residues. V was pared by 0 bases and J by 7 bases, with 15 bases between. CDR1 and CDR2 from the germline V gene are MNHEY and SVGAGI.

The rearrangement uses TRBV9 and TRBJ1-2; D might be TRBD1 (6 bases). The germline V gene encodes CDR1 SGDLS and CDR2 YYNGEE. V was cut by 0 bases and J by 6 bases, with 12 bases left in between. The CDR3 runs 14 residues. CDR3 in DNA: TGTGCCAGCAGCGTAGGAGACAGGACCCATGGCTACACCTTC. It codes for CASSVGDRTHGYTF.

The table lists this clone with a few counts. The chain is built from TRBV19 and TRBJ1-1; perhaps TRBD1 as D (6 bases). Trimming stripped 5 bases from V and 6 bases from J, with 10 bases between. The CDR3 consists of 12 residues. Germline V gives CDR1 LNHDA, CDR2 SQIVND (reference sequence). The CDR3 is CASSSRTAEAFF. The CDR3 DNA is TGTGCCAGTAGTTCCCGGACAGCTGAAGCTTTCTTT.

This chain connects TRBV6-1 to TRBJ2-7; 7 bases are shared with TRBD2. The CDR3 sequence is 14 residues long. Germline loops: CDR1 MNHNS, CDR2 SASEGT. V lost 8 bases to trimming and J lost 2 bases; unmatched junction nucleotides: 9. The CDR3 protein is CASRRTRGAYEQYF. The DNA for the CDR3 is TGTGCCAGCCGGAGGACTAGAGGAGCCTACGAGCAGTACTTC.

The V and J genes are TRBV7-9 and TRBJ2-7, with 8 bases lining up with TRBD1. This CDR3 is 16 amino acids long. CDR1 is SEHNR and CDR2 is FQNEAQ in the germline V gene (reference sequence). The V and J ends lost 5 bases and 4 bases, in that order; junction bases with no gene match: 13. The CDR3 reads CASSTPGQASPYEQYF. In nucleotides, the CDR3 is TGTGCCAGCAGCACACCGGGACAGGCTTCCCCTTACGAGCAGTACTTC.

V is TRBV27 and J is TRBJ2-1; possible D gene TRBD2, 8 bases. CDR1 is MNHEY and CDR2 is SMNVEV in the germline V gene (reference sequence). V dropped 0 bases and J dropped 9 bases, with 15 bases sitting between them. This CDR3 region has 15 residues. The chain's CDR3 is CASSLSTGGGSEQFF. For the CDR3, the DNA is TGTGCCAGCAGTTTATCGACGGGAGGGGGCAGTGAGCAGTTCTTC.

The rearrangement uses TRBV7-9 and TRBJ1-6; 9 bases fit TRBD1. J gave up 7 bases and V 4 bases, and 2 bases lay outside the gene matches. Germline CDR1 is SEHNR and CDR2 is FQNEAQ (reference sequence). This CDR3 has 14 amino acids. CDR3 amino acids: CASSWDRDNSPLHF. CDR3 nucleotides: TGTGCCAGCAGCTGGGACAGGGACAATTCACCCCTCCACTTT.

This clone was detected a few times. The V call is TRBV6-1, the J call TRBJ1-2, with a weak D call TRBD1 (6 bases). Germline V lookup: CDR1 MNHNS, CDR2 SASEGT. The CDR3 is 15 residues long. Between the trimmed V and J ends, which lost 0 bases and 4 bases, there was a span of 12 bases. CDR3 protein: CASSEAQGPAYGYTF. Written as DNA, the CDR3 is TGTGCCAGCAGTGAAGCGCAGGGGCCCGCCTATGGCTACACCTTC.

In the case of this clone: Germline and junction disagree at one end, which may indicate a read error. The rearrangement uses TRBV11-2 and TRBJ2-5; weak D call: TRBD1 (6 bases). The CDR3 covers 15 residues. Germline loops: CDR1 SGHAT, CDR2 FQNNGV. CDR3 residues: CASSLEGTREETQYF. The CDR3 bases are TGTGCCAGCAGCCTAGAGGGGACACGGGAAGAGACCCAGTACTTC.

This clone is medium-sized. The chain has TRBV19 and TRBJ1-5; D remains unclear. The V end was cut by 1 base, the J end by 0 bases, with 7 bases between. Germline V gene data show CDR1 as LNHDA and CDR2 as SQIVND (reference sequence). This CDR3 contains 15 residues. The CDR3 DNA reads as TGTGCCAGTAGTATAGCAGCTTATAGCAATCAGCCCCAGCATTTT. This sequence encodes CASSIAAYSNQPQHF.

The chain recombines TRBV6-5 with TRBJ1-1; 8 positions match TRBD1. V was pared by 5 bases and J by 1 base, with 3 bases of the junction left unmatched. The CDR3 runs to 14 residues. Germline V lookup: CDR1 MNHEY, CDR2 SVGAGI. CDR3 region: CASSIQGANTEAFF. As DNA, the CDR3 is TGTGCCAGCAGTATTCAGGGGGCGAACACTGAAGCTTTCTTT.

The rearrangement joins TRBV9 to TRBJ2-3, with D hard to call. Germline V CDR1 and CDR2: SGDLS, YYNGEE. CDR3 length: 13 residues. Between the trimmed V and J ends, which lost 4 bases and 3 bases, there was a span of 9 bases. CDR3 nucleotides: TGTGCCAGCAGCCCTCCCCCTACAGATACGCAGTATTTT. Translated, it gives CASSPPPTDTQYF.

The DNA for the CDR3 is TGTGCCAGCAGCCAGTCCTGGGTAGCGGTTACAGATACGCAGTATTTT. Translated, it gives CASSQSWVAVTDTQYF. V usage is TRBV14 and J usage is TRBJ2-3; TRBD2 might be the D (6 bases). CDR1 and CDR2 from the germline V gene are SGHDN and FVKESK. Trimming took 3 bases from V and 3 from J, leaving 16 bases between them. The CDR3 totals 16 residues. Combining the CDR3 with reference TRBV14 and TRBJ2-3 gives the whole variable domain EAGVTQFPSHSVIEKGQTVTLRCDPISGHDNLYWYRRVMGKEIKFLLHFVKESKQDESGMPNNRFLAERTGGTYSTLKVQPAELEDSGVYFCASSQSWVAVTDTQYFGPGTRLTVL.

The chain employs TRBV11-2 and TRBJ1-1; 8 nucleotides match TRBD1. V was clipped by 5 bases and J by 5 bases; unmatched bases: 10. Germline values: CDR1 SGHAT, CDR2 FQNNGV. The CDR3 totals 15 residues. CDR3 residues: CASSRLGQGITEAFF. The CDR3 DNA sequence: TGTGCCAGCAGCCGTCTCGGACAGGGAATTACTGAAGCTTTCTTT.

The chain carries TRBV27 and TRBJ2-3; tentatively, D is TRBD1 (5 bases). V lost 5 bases to trimming and J lost 4 bases, with 13 bases between them. Germline lookup yields CDR1 MNHEY and CDR2 SMNVEV (reference sequence). This CDR3 is built from 14 residues. CDR3 amino acids: CASSIYLGADTQYF. The DNA of the CDR3 is TGTGCCAGCAGTATCTACCTAGGGGCAGATACGCAGTATTTT.

This clone was observed once. The chain couples TRBV25-1 to TRBJ2-1; TRBD1 might be the D (6 bases). CDR3 length equals 17 residues. The V end lost 1 base, the J end lost 4 bases, and 17 bases lay between the germline ends. CDR1 is MGHDK, CDR2 SYGVNS, per germline. The CDR3 coding sequence is TGTGCCAGCAGTGAATTAGGCCCGGGACACCCTTACAATGAGCAGTTCTTC. This translates into CASSELGPGHPYNEQFF.

The J gene is TRBJ2-7, the V gene TRBV4-1, with TRBD1 matching 7 bases. Unmatched junction bases numbered 19, after V lost 2 bases and J lost 3 bases. The CDR3 extends over 19 amino acids. The germline gives CDR1 MGHRA, CDR2 YSYEKL. The CDR3 here is CASSQFAPDLGQLLYEQYF. CDR3 nucleotide sequence: TGCGCCAGCAGCCAATTTGCCCCCGATCTGGGACAGCTACTCTACGAGCAGTACTTC.

V usage is TRBV10-2 and J usage is TRBJ2-3; a weak D match, TRBD1 (5 bases). Trimming left V 4 bases short and J 2 bases short, with 10 bases between. The CDR3 is made up of 14 amino acids. Germline V lookup: CDR1 WSHSY, CDR2 SAAADI. The DNA for the CDR3 is TGCGCCAGCAGTGGCACAGGATACACAGATACGCAGTATTTT. The encoded protein is CASSGTGYTDTQYF.

The V call is TRBV11-2, the J call TRBJ1-2; D is undetermined. This CDR3 has 13 residues. Trimming left V 7 bases short and J 6 bases short, with 15 bases between. Germline V gives CDR1 SGHAT, CDR2 FQNNGV. CDR3 sequence (DNA): TGTGCCAGCACCATATCGTTCGTGGATGGCTACACCTTC. Its translation is CASTISFVDGYTF.

The rearrangement joins TRBV11-2 to TRBJ2-7; tentative D call: TRBD2 (6 bases). Trimming took off 3 bases at V and 1 base at J, with 13 bases between the two ends. The CDR3 covers 15 residues. Germline V gene sequence: CDR1 SGHAT, CDR2 FQNNGV. CDR3 sequence: CASSFERRGSYEQYF. For the CDR3, the DNA is TGTGCCAGCAGCTTTGAGCGGAGGGGATCCTACGAGCAGTACTTC.

The chain couples TRBV19 to TRBJ1-5; D call uncertain. The length of the CDR3 is 14 residues. The V and J ends lost 4 bases and 2 bases respectively, with 9 bases between them. Germline V gene lookup returns CDR1 LNHDA and CDR2 SQIVND (reference sequence). As DNA, the CDR3 is TGTGCCAGTAGTAGGGGATCGGGCAATCAGCCCCAGCATTTT. Translation: CASSRGSGNQPQHF.

V usage is TRBV27 and J usage is TRBJ1-1; D is perhaps TRBD1 (5 bases). Trimming left V 3 bases short and J 5 bases short, with 19 bases between. Looked up from germline, CDR1 is MNHEY and CDR2 is SMNVEV (reference sequence). The CDR3 sequence is 16 residues long. The CDR3 region has the DNA TGTGCCAGCAGTTTTGGGCCCCTGGCTGGGGGGACTGAAGCTTTCTTT. Residues: CASSFGPLAGGTEAFF.

The chain links TRBV11-2 to TRBJ1-1, with D tentatively TRBD1 (5 bases). V was cut by 6 bases and J by 8 bases, with 16 bases left in between. The CDR3 is made up of 13 amino acids. Looked up from germline, CDR1 is SGHAT and CDR2 is FQNNGV. The CDR3 coding sequence is TGTGCCAGCAGATCCCCAGGGCAGGGAGAAGCTTTCTTT. This sequence encodes CASRSPGQGEAFF.

V is TRBV6-5 and J is TRBJ2-2; a possible D gene is TRBD1 (5 bases). Germline V CDR1 and CDR2: MNHEY, SVGAGI. V was trimmed by 5 bases and J by 6 bases, leaving 10 bases between them. The CDR3 totals 13 residues. CDR3 nucleotides: TGTGCCAGCAGTCTCCAGGGCTCCGGGGAGCTGTTTTTT. This encodes CASSLQGSGELFF.

This clone was picked up one time. The chain combines TRBV7-2 with TRBJ2-3, with 10 bases lining up with TRBD2. From germline, CDR1 is SGHTA and CDR2 FQGNSA. The CDR3 runs 15 residues. The trim removed 5 bases at V and 6 bases at J, leaving 8 bases unmatched. CDR3 sequence (DNA): TGTGCCAGCAGCGTTTCAGCGGGAGGGCCGGATACGCAGTATTTT. It yields the protein CASSVSAGGPDTQYF.